The clone carrying this T cell receptor (beta chain) was seen a few times. This sample was included in a study of blood T cell repertoires in COVID-19. Repertoires were generated with immunoSEQ multiplex PCR, while TCRdb's copy carries only in-frame clones and drops some. The sample has some 150,000 clones; around nine tenths are singletons. Germline V gene sequence: CDR1 SGHVS, CDR2 FNYEAQ. V lost 5 bases to trimming and J lost 9 bases; unmatched junction nucleotides: 11. This CDR3 region has 15 residues. The clonotype was recovered from a woman aged 70-85 years with acute or convalescent COVID-19. The V gene is TRBV7-6, the J gene TRBJ2-1, with 9 positions matching TRBD2. The material sequenced was peripheral blood. CDR3 region: CASSVSGGPTIEQFF. The DNA of the CDR3 is TGTGCCAGCAGCGTTAGCGGGGGTCCCACCATTGAGCAGTTCTTC.